This T cell receptor beta chain was recovered during a study of CD8 T cells in ankylosing spondylitis. The CDR3 runs 15 residues. Germline V lookup: CDR1 MNHEY, CDR2 SMNVEV (reference sequence). V was shortened by 3 bases and J by 3 bases, with 14 bases between the two germline ends. Worth noting for this clonotype: Its matching antigen is unknown.

Quantitative 5'-RACE with molecular barcodes was used to make the TCR beta libraries. TCRdb itself ran the 5' RACE reads through MiXCR, one entry per CDR3 protein. The data contain 350,000 to 450,000 distinct CDR3 sequences, 20% to 25% of them singletons. Study-wide results and limits: Fewer than ten highly homologous variants made up a TCR beta motif, and this motif appeared characteristic of ankylosing spondylitis blood.

This sequence joins TRBV27 and TRBJ1-1; possibly TRBD1 for D (6 bases). Sequenced input: blood, either unsorted or a sorted T cell fraction (not recorded which). This TCR was sampled from a male donor with ankylosing spondylitis or in good health (not recorded which). The CDR3 loop is CASSFRGGADTEAFF. CDR3 nucleotide sequence: TGTGCCAGCAGTTTTCGGGGGGGGGCGGACACTGAAGCTTTCTTT.